The rows below give T cell receptor beta chains drawn from one sample of a study of T cells after yellow fever vaccination. TCRdb ran MiXCR on the 5' RACE reads and lists one entry per CDR3 protein. The sample holds under 600,000 distinct CDR3 sequences; about a fifth are singletons and the top ten take roughly a sixth. The sample was PBMCs, taken 21 days after the first yellow fever vaccination. Source of these receptors: a man younger than 35 who received the YFV17D yellow fever vaccine. Each CDR3 is given with its conserved first and last residue. Each record gives: V gene, D gene, clone size, J gene, CDR3 DNA, CDR3 protein. The D gene is left open where the match is weak. Only some rows state a clone size, as once, few, many or a class for expanded clones.

>TRBV11-2|-|-|TRBJ1-6
TGTGCCAGCAGCCCGACGGGGGGTTCGGAGCCCCTCCACTTT
CASSPTGGSEPLHF
>TRBV7-6|-|few|TRBJ1-1
TGTGCCAGCAGCTTATTCGGAGGGGGTGCTTTCTTT
CASSLFGGGAFF
>TRBV5-6|TRBD2|few|TRBJ2-3
TGTGCCACCGTCTTGAGTGGTAGCGGGGGACCAGATACGCAGTATTTT
CATVLSGSGGPDTQYF
>TRBV11-2|-|few|TRBJ2-3
TGTGCCAGCAGCTTAGTTATGGGGTCGGGCACAGATACGCAGTATTTT
CASSLVMGSGTDTQYF
>TRBV3-1|TRBD2|-|TRBJ2-3
TGTGCCAGCAGCCTCCGACTAGCGGGGGAAAGCACAGATACGCAGTATTTT
CASSLRLAGESTDTQYF
>TRBV29-1|-|-|TRBJ2-1
TGCAGCGTTGAGACAGGCAACTACAATGAGCAGTTCTTC
CSVETGNYNEQFF
>TRBV3-1|-|few|TRBJ2-1
TGTGCCAGCAGCCAGAGCAAAAGTGAGCAGTTCTTC
CASSQSKSEQFF
>TRBV10-3|-|-|TRBJ1-1
TGTGCCACCTCCCAACAGGGACCTGAAGCTTTCTTT
CATSQQGPEAFF
>TRBV5-1|TRBD1|few|TRBJ2-1
TGCGCCAGCAGCTGGACAGGGGGCAATGAGCAGTTCTTC
CASSWTGGNEQFF
>TRBV7-2|TRBD2|-|TRBJ2-3
TGTGCCAGCAGCCCTCTCCAGCGGGGGGTGAGCACAGATACGCAGTATTTT
CASSPLQRGVSTDTQYF
>TRBV5-4|-|-|TRBJ1-2
TGTGCCAGCAGCCACCGGGACACAGGAATCGGCTACACCTTC
CASSHRDTGIGYTF
>TRBV4-3|-|few|TRBJ1-2
TGCGCCAGCAGCCAAGATCGGGTGGAAATCTATGGCTACACCTTC
CASSQDRVEIYGYTF
>TRBV20-1|-|few|TRBJ2-5
TGCAGTGCTAGAGGGTTGGGACTTTCGCAAGAGACCCAGTACTTC
CSARGLGLSQETQYF
>TRBV7-3|-|-|TRBJ1-1
TGTGCCAGCAGCTTAAAGGGGGGCACCACTGAAGCTTTCTTT
CASSLKGGTTEAFF
>TRBV7-2|TRBD2|few|TRBJ2-1
TGTGCCAGCAGCCCGGGCAGCGGGGGGGCAAGTGAGCAGTTCTTC
CASSPGSGGASEQFF
>TRBV6-2/TRBV6-3|-|once|TRBJ1-2
TGTGCCAGCATTCTAAACCCGGGACGGAGCTATGGCTACACCTTC
CASILNPGRSYGYTF
>TRBV7-2|-|-|TRBJ1-1
TGTGCCAGCAGCTGGACCACAGGGAGTGGACTGGCTTTCTTT
CASSWTTGSGLAFF
>TRBV14|TRBD1|-|TRBJ2-1
TGTGCCAGCAGCCAGCCGGGACAGGCTAGCTCCTACAATGAGCAGTTCTTC
CASSQPGQASSYNEQFF
>TRBV30|-|few|TRBJ2-2
TGTGCCTGGAGTAGGACACTGTCCACCGGGGAGCTGTTTTTT
CAWSRTLSTGELFF
>TRBV10-3|-|few|TRBJ1-3
TGTGCCATCAGGTCAGGGTCCTCTGGAAACACCATATATTTT
CAIRSGSSGNTIYF
>TRBV20-1|-|-|TRBJ2-3
TGCAGTGCTAATCCCCGAGGGGCCTCACCAGCCACAGATACGCAGTATTTT
CSANPRGASPATDTQYF
>TRBV5-5|-|few|TRBJ2-7
TGTGCCAGCAGCTTGGAGGAGCTAGGGAACTACGAGCAGTACTTC
CASSLEELGNYEQYF
>TRBV20-1|-|few|TRBJ2-5
TGCAGTGCTCCTCGGGGGGCCCAGGAGACCCAGTACTTC
CSAPRGAQETQYF
>TRBV19|-|-|TRBJ2-3
TGTGCCAGTAGTGACGGGGCGGGGATGCAGTATTTT
CASSDGAGMQYF
>TRBV12-3/TRBV12-4|-|-|TRBJ2-7
TGTGCCAGCAGTTTACTTTTGGCGCTAGGGGAGGACGAGCAGTACTTC
CASSLLLALGEDEQYF
>TRBV5-1|-|few|TRBJ1-2
TGCGCCAGCAGCTTACAGGAGCGGGGCTACACCTTC
CASSLQERGYTF
>TRBV19|-|many|TRBJ2-3
TGTGCCAGTAGTCGGCTAGCCGACTCGCGGGATACGCAGTATTTT
CASSRLADSRDTQYF
>TRBV6-2/TRBV6-3|TRBD1|-|TRBJ2-4
TGTGCCAGCAGTCTACGGGACAGGATTAAAAACATTCAGTACTTC
CASSLRDRIKNIQYF
>TRBV27|-|few|TRBJ1-5
TGTGCCAGCAGTTTCCAGGGCGGTCATCAGCCCCAGCATTTT
CASSFQGGHQPQHF
>TRBV18|-|few|TRBJ1-2
TGTGCCAGCTCACCACCGGGTGGGGAAAGGGGCTACACCTTC
CASSPPGGERGYTF
>TRBV14|TRBD1|-|TRBJ1-1
TGTGCCAGCAGCTCTAGACAGGGGGCTTTGAACACTGAAGCTTTCTTT
CASSSRQGALNTEAFF
>TRBV5-5|-|-|TRBJ2-7
TGTGCCAGCAGCTTGGAGGTAGGGCTGGGATACGAGCAGTACTTC
CASSLEVGLGYEQYF
>TRBV20-1|-|few|TRBJ2-5
TGCAGTGCTTTACGCGACGGGAACCAAGAGACCCAGTACTTC
CSALRDGNQETQYF
>TRBV7-8|TRBD2|few|TRBJ2-3
TGTGCCAGCAGCTTAGGGCTAGCGGGGGTCCTAAGCACAGATACGCAGTATTTT
CASSLGLAGVLSTDTQYF